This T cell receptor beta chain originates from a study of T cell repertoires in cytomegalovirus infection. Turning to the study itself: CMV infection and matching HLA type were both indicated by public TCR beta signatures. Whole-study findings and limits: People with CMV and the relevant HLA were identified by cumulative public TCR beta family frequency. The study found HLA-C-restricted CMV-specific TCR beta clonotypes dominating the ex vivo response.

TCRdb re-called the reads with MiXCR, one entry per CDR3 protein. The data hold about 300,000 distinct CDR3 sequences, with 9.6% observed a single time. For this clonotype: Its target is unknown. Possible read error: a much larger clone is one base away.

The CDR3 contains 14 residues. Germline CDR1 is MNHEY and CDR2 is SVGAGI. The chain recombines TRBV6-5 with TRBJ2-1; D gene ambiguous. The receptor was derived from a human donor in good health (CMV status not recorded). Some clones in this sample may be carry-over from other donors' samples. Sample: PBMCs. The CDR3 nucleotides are TGTGCCAGCGGTTATAGGTTTCCTCAGGTTGAGCAGTTCTTC. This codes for CASGYRFPQVEQFF.